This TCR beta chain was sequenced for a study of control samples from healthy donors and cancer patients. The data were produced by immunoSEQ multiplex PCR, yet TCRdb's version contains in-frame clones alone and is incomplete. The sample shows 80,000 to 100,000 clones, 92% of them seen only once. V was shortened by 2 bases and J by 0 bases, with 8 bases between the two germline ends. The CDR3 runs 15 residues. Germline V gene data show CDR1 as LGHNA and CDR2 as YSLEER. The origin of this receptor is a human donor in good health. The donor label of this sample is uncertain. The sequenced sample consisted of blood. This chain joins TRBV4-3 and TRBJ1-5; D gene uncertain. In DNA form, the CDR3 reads TGCGCCAGCAGCCAACAGAGGTATAGCAATCAGCCCCAGCATTTT. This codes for CASSQQRYSNQPQHF.